Detailed here is one T cell receptor (beta chain). The antigen remains undetermined. The sample comes from a study of monozygotic twins with inflammatory bowel disease. General study points: The sharing of clonotypes with others was lower in IBD patients than in healthy twins, especially with disease activity.

Via template switching, UMIs carrying a 6-nucleotide sample barcode were introduced. TCRdb reprocessed the 5' RACE reads and keeps a single row for each CDR3 protein, giving no DNA. This sample's table has roughly 300,000 distinct CDR3 sequences. Germline CDR1 and CDR2: MNHEY and SMNVEV (reference sequence). The CDR3 has 15 residues. This TCR derives from a human donor with ulcerative colitis or Crohn's disease, or a healthy co-twin of an affected twin (not recorded which). The rearrangement links TRBV27 to TRBJ2-3; the TRBD2 assignment by TCRdb is unverifiable without DNA. Sequencing used blood. The chain's CDR3 is CASSPRLVVTDTQYF.